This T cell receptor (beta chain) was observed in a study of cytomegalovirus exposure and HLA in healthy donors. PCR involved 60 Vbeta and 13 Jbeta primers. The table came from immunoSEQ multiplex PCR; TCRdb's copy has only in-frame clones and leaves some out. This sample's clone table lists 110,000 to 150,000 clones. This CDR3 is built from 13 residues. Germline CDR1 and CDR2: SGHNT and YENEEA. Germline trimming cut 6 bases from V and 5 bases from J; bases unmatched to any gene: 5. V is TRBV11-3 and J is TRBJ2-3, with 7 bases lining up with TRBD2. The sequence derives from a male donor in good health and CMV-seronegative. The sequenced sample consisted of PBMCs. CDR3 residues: CASSSGGIDTQYF. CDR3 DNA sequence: TGTGCCAGCAGTTCCGGGGGGATAGATACGCAGTATTTT.